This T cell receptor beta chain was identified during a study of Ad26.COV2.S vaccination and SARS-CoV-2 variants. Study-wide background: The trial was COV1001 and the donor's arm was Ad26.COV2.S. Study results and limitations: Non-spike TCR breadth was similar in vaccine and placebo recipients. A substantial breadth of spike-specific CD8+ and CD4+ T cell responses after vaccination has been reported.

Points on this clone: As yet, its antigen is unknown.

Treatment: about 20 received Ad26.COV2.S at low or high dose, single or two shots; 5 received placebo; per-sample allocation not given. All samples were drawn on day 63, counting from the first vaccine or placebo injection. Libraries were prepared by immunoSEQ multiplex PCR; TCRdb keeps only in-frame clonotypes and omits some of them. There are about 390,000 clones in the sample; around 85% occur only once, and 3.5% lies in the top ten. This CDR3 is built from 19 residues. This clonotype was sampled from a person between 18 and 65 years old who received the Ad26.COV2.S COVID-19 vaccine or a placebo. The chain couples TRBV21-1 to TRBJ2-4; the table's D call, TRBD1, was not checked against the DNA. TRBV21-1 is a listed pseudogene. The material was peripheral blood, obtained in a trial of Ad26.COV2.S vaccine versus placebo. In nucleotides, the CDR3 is TGTGCCAGCCGCCCCACGGCAGGTCTTCGTGGCTTAGCCAAAAACATTCAGTACTTC. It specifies CASRPTAGLRGLAKNIQYF.